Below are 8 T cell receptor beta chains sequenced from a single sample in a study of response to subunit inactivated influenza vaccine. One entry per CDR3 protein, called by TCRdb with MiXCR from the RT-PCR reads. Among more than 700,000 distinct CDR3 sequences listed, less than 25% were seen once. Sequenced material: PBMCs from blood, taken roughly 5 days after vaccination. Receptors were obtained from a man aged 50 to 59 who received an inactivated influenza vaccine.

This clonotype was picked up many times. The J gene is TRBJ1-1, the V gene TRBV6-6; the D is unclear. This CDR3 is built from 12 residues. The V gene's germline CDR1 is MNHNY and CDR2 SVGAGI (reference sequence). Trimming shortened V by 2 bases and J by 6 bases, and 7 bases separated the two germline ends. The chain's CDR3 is CASSYISAEAFF. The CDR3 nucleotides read TGTGCCAGCAGTTACATAAGCGCTGAAGCTTTCTTT.

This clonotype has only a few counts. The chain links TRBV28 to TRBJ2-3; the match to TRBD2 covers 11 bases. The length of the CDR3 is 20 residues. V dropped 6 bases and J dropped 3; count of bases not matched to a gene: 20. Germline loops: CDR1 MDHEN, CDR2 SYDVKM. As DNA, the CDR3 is TGTGCCAGCAGCTACCTGCTCTCCCCCAAACTAGCGGGGGAAACAGATACGCAGTATTTT. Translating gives CASSYLLSPKLAGETDTQYF.

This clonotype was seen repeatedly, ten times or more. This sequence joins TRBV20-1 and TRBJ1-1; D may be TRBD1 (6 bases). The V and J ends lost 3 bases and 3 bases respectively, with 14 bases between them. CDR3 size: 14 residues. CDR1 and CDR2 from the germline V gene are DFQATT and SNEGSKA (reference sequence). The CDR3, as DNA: TGCAGTGCTAGGACCGTAAGGGGGGACACTGAAGCTTTCTTT. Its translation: CSARTVRGDTEAFF.

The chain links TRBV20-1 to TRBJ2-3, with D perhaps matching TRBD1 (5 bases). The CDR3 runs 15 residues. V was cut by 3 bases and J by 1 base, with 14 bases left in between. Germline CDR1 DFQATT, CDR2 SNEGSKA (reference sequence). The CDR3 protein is CSASGQGAGTDTQYF. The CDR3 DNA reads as TGCAGTGCTAGCGGCCAGGGTGCTGGCACAGATACGCAGTATTTT.

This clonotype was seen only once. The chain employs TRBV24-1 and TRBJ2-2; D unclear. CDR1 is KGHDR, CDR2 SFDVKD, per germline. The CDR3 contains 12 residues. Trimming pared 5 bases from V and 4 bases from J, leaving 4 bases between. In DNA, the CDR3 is TGTGCCACCAGTGGGCCCACCGGGGAGCTGTTTTTT. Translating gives CATSGPTGELFF.

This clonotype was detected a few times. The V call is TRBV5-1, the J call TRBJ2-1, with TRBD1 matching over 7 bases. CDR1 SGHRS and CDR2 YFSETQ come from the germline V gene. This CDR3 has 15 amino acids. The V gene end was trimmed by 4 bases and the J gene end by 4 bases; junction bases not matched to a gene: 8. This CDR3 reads CASSPAGTDYNEQFF. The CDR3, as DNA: TGCGCCAGCAGCCCCGCCGGGACAGATTACAATGAGCAGTTCTTC. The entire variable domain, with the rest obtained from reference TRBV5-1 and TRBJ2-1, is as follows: KAGVTQTPRYLIKTRGQQVTLSCSPISGHRSVSWYQQTPGQGLQFLFEYFSETQRNKGNFPGRFSGRQFSNSRSEMNVSTLELGDSALYLCASSPAGTDYNEQFFGPGTRLTVL.

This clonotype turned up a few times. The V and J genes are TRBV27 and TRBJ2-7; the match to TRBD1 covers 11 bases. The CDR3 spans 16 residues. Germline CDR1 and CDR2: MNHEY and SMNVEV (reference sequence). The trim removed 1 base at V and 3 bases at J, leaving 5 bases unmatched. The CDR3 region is CASSLFSGQGVYEQYF. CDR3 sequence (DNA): TGTGCCAGCAGTTTATTTTCGGGACAGGGGGTCTACGAGCAGTACTTC.

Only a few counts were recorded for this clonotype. For the CDR3, the DNA is TGTGCCAGCAGTTATGCCGGGTACAGCGGAGTAGAGACCCAGTACTTC. It specifies CASSYAGYSGVETQYF. V and J are TRBV28 and TRBJ2-5; a possible D gene is TRBD2 (5 bases). The germline V and J ends were trimmed by 4 bases and 4 bases, with 19 bases remaining between them. Germline V gene sequence: CDR1 MDHEN, CDR2 SYDVKM. This CDR3 is 16 amino acids long.